This paragraph reports one T cell receptor (beta chain). CDR3 length: 12 residues. CDR1 and CDR2 from the germline V gene are SEHNR and FQNEAQ (reference sequence). V lost 5 bases to trimming and J lost 11 bases; unmatched junction nucleotides: 8. Each CDR3 protein gets one entry after TCRdb re-called the RT-PCR reads with MiXCR. The table includes 650,000 to 700,000 distinct CDR3 sequences, around 14% detected once. These data belong to a study of response to subunit inactivated influenza vaccine. The chain couples TRBV7-9 to TRBJ1-1, with 7 bases lining up with TRBD1. This TCR derives from a man aged 50 or older who received an inactivated influenza vaccine. Sequenced material: PBMCs from blood, taken 11 to 12 days after vaccination. The CDR3 region has the DNA TGTGCCAGCAGCCCCCAGACAGGGCGGGCTTTCTTT. It encodes CASSPQTGRAFF.